These 32 T cell receptor beta chains were sequenced from one sample in a study of T cell repertoires in cytomegalovirus infection. TCRdb reprocessed the reads via MiXCR and lists one record per CDR3 protein. Of approximately 910,000 distinct CDR3 sequences in the sample, roughly 30% were seen once. No cognate antigen is known for these TCRs. Sequenced material: cultured CD8+ T cells from PBMCs, taken from culture after CMV antigen stimulation. The receptors were sampled from a human donor in good health (CMV status not recorded). Some clones in this sample may be carry-over from other donors' samples.

This chain joins TRBV12-3 or TRBV12-4 and TRBJ1-2; D call uncertain. The length of the CDR3 is 15 residues. V gave up 5 bases and J gave up 0 bases, with 13 bases separating them. For the CDR3, the DNA is TGTGCCAGCAGTACTCTCAGCTCTCCTAACTATGGCTACACCTTC. It translates to CASSTLSSPNYGYTF.

This clonotype was recorded at least ten times. The chain has TRBV18 and TRBJ1-2; no clear D gene. V lost 0 bases, J lost 8 bases, and 22 bases lay in between. CDR1 is KGHSH, CDR2 LQKENI, per germline. CDR3 length equals 17 residues. CDR3 in amino acids: CASSPPALSGGLGGYTF. CDR3 coding DNA: TGTGCCAGCTCACCACCGGCCTTATCGGGAGGGCTTGGCGGCTACACCTTC.

Only a few counts were recorded for this clonotype. The chain uses TRBV6-1 and TRBJ1-1, with unresolved D. V was pared by 8 bases and J by 2 bases, with 9 bases between. Germline CDR1 reads MNHNS; CDR2 reads SASEGT. The CDR3 consists of 12 residues. The CDR3 loop is CASAAGNTEAFF. The CDR3 coding sequence is TGTGCCAGCGCGGCGGGAAACACTGAAGCTTTCTTT.

The V and J genes are TRBV27 and TRBJ1-5, with a tentative D call TRBD1 (5 bases). The CDR3 covers 13 residues. Trimming took 5 bases from V and 6 from J, leaving 11 bases between them. The germline V gene encodes CDR1 MNHEY and CDR2 SMNVEV (reference sequence). This CDR3 reads CASSTNGGQPQHF. As DNA, the CDR3 is TGTGCCAGCAGTACGAATGGGGGTCAGCCCCAGCATTTT.

This clonotype was observed at least ten times. The chain joins TRBV19 to TRBJ1-2; D gene ambiguous. V shed 0 bases and J shed 4 bases, with 3 bases lying between them. CDR1 is LNHDA, CDR2 SQIVND, per germline (reference sequence). The CDR3 sequence is 12 residues long. Written as DNA, the CDR3 is TGTGCCAGTAGTATAGACGGCTATGGCTACACCTTC. Translated, it gives CASSIDGYGYTF.

This clonotype appeared many times. The rearrangement joins TRBV7-8 to TRBJ2-1; D not resolved. The CDR3 is 12 residues long. Germline V lookup: CDR1 SGHVS, CDR2 FQNEAQ. Trimming left V 4 bases short and J 7 bases short, with 8 bases between. CDR3 region: CASSYSANEQFF. CDR3 in DNA: TGTGCCAGCAGCTATTCGGCGAATGAGCAGTTCTTC.

This clonotype was detected only a few times. The CDR3 nucleotides are TGCGCCAGCAGCCAAGATTGGGGATCTGGAAACACCATATATTTT. Its protein is CASSQDWGSGNTIYF. J is TRBJ1-3 and V is TRBV4-1; D not resolved. The CDR3 covers 15 residues. The V end lost 0 bases, the J end lost 1 base, and 7 bases lay between the germline ends. CDR1 and CDR2 (germline): MGHRA, YSYEKL.

In regard to this clonotype: A much larger clone lies a single base off, so this may be a read error. The chain recombines TRBV5-5 with TRBJ1-2; D gene uncertain. Per the germline V gene, CDR1 is SGHKS and CDR2 is YYEKEE (reference sequence). CDR3 size: 14 residues. V lost 3 bases and J 8 bases, leaving 17 bases between the germline ends. CDR3 loop: CASSWSGDYGGYTF. The CDR3 nucleotides are TGTGCCAGCAGCTGGTCAGGAGACTATGGGGGCTACACCTTC.

Of note for this clonotype: An end of the junction differs from the germline gene, which may be a read error. The rearrangement links TRBV9 to TRBJ2-2; unclear D gene. This CDR3 region has 15 residues. Per the germline V gene, CDR1 is SGDLS and CDR2 is YYNGEE. The CDR3 DNA sequence: TGTGCCAGCGGCGTAACACAGATGAACACCGGGGAGCTGTTTTTT. Protein: CASGVTQMNTGELFF.

This clonotype was seen ten or more times. The chain employs TRBV7-2 and TRBJ1-1, with D possibly matching TRBD1 (5 bases). This CDR3 contains 15 residues. Germline V gene lookup returns CDR1 SGHTA and CDR2 FQGNSA. The ends were cut back, 5 bases at V and 0 bases at J, with 13 bases in the middle. Here the CDR3 DNA reads TGTGCCAGCAGCCCAAGGCCGGGGGTGAACACTGAAGCTTTCTTT. Translated, it gives CASSPRPGVNTEAFF.

The V gene is TRBV10-3, the J gene TRBJ2-5; 7 nucleotides match TRBD1. The V gene's germline CDR1 is ENHRY and CDR2 SYGVKD. The V gene end was trimmed by 6 bases and the J gene end by 1 base; junction bases not matched to a gene: 8. The CDR3 contains 15 residues. In nucleotides, the CDR3 is TGTGCCATCAGGCCCGGACAGGTCGGCCAAGAGACCCAGTACTTC. Protein product: CAIRPGQVGQETQYF.

The V gene is TRBV19, the J gene TRBJ2-1; D could derive from TRBD1 or TRBD2 (6 bases each). The CDR3 totals 14 residues. V lost 2 bases and J lost 6, with 11 bases in between. CDR1 and CDR2 (germline): LNHDA, SQIVND (reference sequence). As DNA, the CDR3 is TGTGCCAGTAGTATAATGGGGGGCAGCAATGAGCAGTTCTTC. The encoded protein is CASSIMGGSNEQFF.

The CDR3 loop reads CATSVLGGAGETQYF. CDR3 nucleotides: TGTGCCACCAGTGTCCTCGGGGGGGCGGGGGAGACCCAGTACTTC. V usage is TRBV24-1 and J usage is TRBJ2-5, with TRBD2 matching 8 bases. Germline CDR1 and CDR2: KGHDR and SFDVKD. Unmatched junction bases numbered 9, after V lost 5 bases and J lost 5 bases. This CDR3 contains 15 residues.

This clonotype appeared a few times. J is TRBJ1-2 and V is TRBV29-1, with D possibly TRBD1 on 5 matching bases. CDR1 is SQVTM and CDR2 is ANQGSEA in the germline V gene. V lost 1 base and J lost 5, with 11 bases in between. This CDR3 has 13 amino acids. The CDR3 spells CSVEGDGEYGYTF. The CDR3 DNA sequence: TGCAGCGTTGAAGGGGACGGGGAGTATGGCTACACCTTC. Full variable domain (rest looked up from reference TRBV29-1 and TRBJ1-2): SAVISQKPSRDICQRGTSLTIQCQVDSQVTMMFWYRQQPGQSLTLIATANQGSEATYESGFVIDKFPISRPNLTFSTLTVSNMSPEDSSIYLCSVEGDGEYGYTFGSGTRLTVV.

The rearrangement uses TRBV5-4 and TRBJ2-5; 10 nucleotides agree with TRBD2. The CDR3 runs 17 residues. J was trimmed by 5 bases and V by 2 bases; bases with no gene match: 12. Germline loops: CDR1 SGHNT, CDR2 YYREEE (reference sequence). The CDR3 protein is CASSFAVAGGPLETQYF. The CDR3 DNA follows: TGTGCCAGCAGCTTCGCGGTAGCGGGGGGACCCCTGGAGACCCAGTACTTC.

Concerning this clonotype itself: The CDR3 carries no conserved terminal phenylalanine or tryptophan, so it likely arises from a read error. No DNA is shown, since the ends of the CDR3 on it are uncertain; the CDR3 is the one TCRdb lists. The chain joins TRBV27 to TRBJ2-7; the D call in the table, TRBD2, was not verified against the DNA. Germline loops: CDR1 MNHEY, CDR2 SMNVEV (reference sequence). With termini counted, the CDR3 has 10 amino acids. This CDR3 reads CASSSLQRRR.

The V and J genes are TRBV28 and TRBJ1-3; D ambiguous. Trimming stripped 5 bases from V and 0 bases from J, with 11 bases between. The CDR3 loop spans 15 amino acids. CDR1 and CDR2 from the germline V gene are MDHEN and SYDVKM. CDR3 sequence reads: CASSLYTTSGNTIYF. CDR3 nucleotides: TGTGCCAGCAGTCTCTACACCACCTCTGGAAACACCATATATTTT.

This clonotype was seen only a few times. J is TRBJ2-1 and V is TRBV27; D gene uncertain. Germline assignment: CDR1 MNHEY and CDR2 SMNVEV (reference sequence). This CDR3 contains 14 residues. Trimming took 5 bases from V and 4 from J, leaving 12 bases between them. This chain's CDR3 is CASSPGVAYNEQFF. CDR3 coding DNA: TGTGCCAGCAGTCCGGGTGTGGCTTACAATGAGCAGTTCTTC.

This clonotype was recorded a few times. The V gene is TRBV15, the J gene TRBJ2-3; 7 bases agree with TRBD2. The junction had 3 bases not matched to a gene; V was cut back by 0 bases and J by 0 bases. The CDR3 extends over 16 amino acids. CDR1 LNHNV and CDR2 YYDKDF come from the germline V gene (reference sequence). CDR3 sequence (DNA): TGTGCCACCAGCAGAGAATTGGGGGGGAGCACAGATACGCAGTATTTT. This translates into CATSRELGGSTDTQYF.

This clonotype qualifies as medium-sized. The chain couples TRBV7-2 to TRBJ1-5; 7 positions match TRBD1. Germline V lookup: CDR1 SGHTA, CDR2 FQGNSA. J gave up 0 bases and V 1 base, and 3 bases lay outside the gene matches. The CDR3 consists of 16 residues. This CDR3 is CASSLEGAGSNQPQHF. CDR3 bases: TGTGCCAGCAGCTTAGAGGGGGCAGGTAGCAATCAGCCCCAGCATTTT.

CDR3 DNA sequence: TGTGCCACCCGGGCTAGGGTGTACAATGAGCAGTTCTTC. Its translation: CATRARVYNEQFF. This rearrangement joins TRBV24-1 to TRBJ2-1; D is unclear. CDR3 length: 13 amino acids. The germline CDR1 and CDR2 sequences are KGHDR and SFDVKD. V dropped 9 bases and J dropped 4 bases, with 12 bases sitting between them.

The chain combines TRBV6-2 or TRBV6-3 with TRBJ2-3; TRBD1 matches at 9 bases. Germline CDR1 is MNHEY and CDR2 is SVGEGT. The CDR3 runs 18 residues. Losses at the gene ends were 8 bases for V and 2 bases for J; bases not matched to a gene: 17. The CDR3, as DNA: TGTGCCAGCCTGTTCGGGCCGGGGACAGGGTCCTACACAGATACGCAGTATTTT. It yields the protein CASLFGPGTGSYTDTQYF.

The chain joins TRBV10-3 to TRBJ2-7; 7 positions match TRBD1. The length of the CDR3 is 15 residues. Germline V gene lookup returns CDR1 ENHRY and CDR2 SYGVKD. V lost 7 bases and J lost 0; bases outside the gene matches: 9. This CDR3 reads CAITTSGTDSYEQYF. Here the CDR3 DNA reads TGTGCCATCACTACTTCGGGGACAGACTCCTACGAGCAGTACTTC.

The chain combines TRBV2 with TRBJ2-3; 9 bases align to TRBD2. Per the germline V gene, CDR1 is SNHLY and CDR2 is FYNNEI. The CDR3 runs to 13 residues. J lost 3 bases, V lost 10 bases, and 5 bases had no gene match. CDR3 region: CAILAGKTDTQYF. The CDR3 DNA reads TGTGCCATCCTAGCGGGGAAGACAGATACGCAGTATTTT.

This clonotype has just a few counts. The chain employs TRBV6-5 and TRBJ1-1; TRBD1 matches 7 bases. From germline, CDR1 is MNHEY and CDR2 SVGAGI. CDR3 length: 15 residues. V shed 8 bases and J 2 bases; nucleotides not matched to a gene: 11. This chain's CDR3 is CASLLHRGGNTEAFF. The CDR3 DNA follows: TGTGCCAGCCTCCTTCACAGGGGAGGCAACACTGAAGCTTTCTTT.

V gene TRBV6-2 or TRBV6-3 combines with J gene TRBJ1-2; 8 bases agree with TRBD1. There are 14 residues in the CDR3. Trimming removed 8 bases from V and 8 bases from J; junction bases left unmatched: 13. The V gene's germline CDR1 is MNHEY and CDR2 SVGEGT. This CDR3 is CASGQGNRAGGYTF. Here the CDR3 DNA reads TGTGCCAGCGGACAGGGTAATCGTGCAGGCGGCTACACCTTC.

This clonotype came up many times. CDR3 protein: CASSLGGSHEQFF. CDR3 coding DNA: TGTGCCAGCAGCTTAGGGGGGAGCCATGAGCAGTTCTTC. V is TRBV7-9 and J is TRBJ2-1, with D perhaps assigned TRBD1 or TRBD2 (5 bases each). CDR3 length: 13 residues. Trimming removed 1 base at V and 8 bases at J, with 9 bases between. Per germline, CDR1 SEHNR and CDR2 FQNEAQ (reference sequence).

This clonotype came up a few times. This chain uses TRBV9 with TRBJ1-1, with D possibly matching TRBD1 (6 bases). Trimming removed 3 bases from V and 4 bases from J, with 13 bases in between. This CDR3 comprises 14 residues. Per germline, CDR1 SGDLS and CDR2 YYNGEE. The CDR3 loop is CASSETGKITEAFF. The CDR3 coding sequence is TGTGCCAGCAGCGAAACAGGGAAGATCACTGAAGCTTTCTTT.

This clonotype was observed a single time. This chain joins TRBV29-1 and TRBJ1-2; the D gene is possibly TRBD1 (5 bases). CDR1 SQVTM and CDR2 ANQGSEA come from the germline V gene. The CDR3 covers 12 residues. V gave up 0 bases and J gave up 13 bases, with 15 bases separating them. In DNA form, the CDR3 reads TGCAGCGTTGAAGACGCAACCTCAGGGAGCACCTTC. Its protein product is CSVEDATSGSTF.

The chain employs TRBV6-1 and TRBJ2-7; D gene unclear. Between the trimmed V and J ends, which lost 5 bases and 5 bases, there was a span of 16 bases. CDR1 and CDR2 from the germline V gene are MNHNS and SASEGT. The CDR3 runs 14 residues. The CDR3 DNA is TGTGCCAGCAGTCTCCAGGAATCAACCAACGAGCAGTACGTC. Amino acids: CASSLQESTNEQYV.

CDR3: CASSWAINTGELFF. CDR3 in DNA: TGTGCCAGCAGCTGGGCTATAAACACCGGGGAGCTGTTTTTT. This chain links TRBV7-3 with TRBJ2-2, with unresolved D. The germline gives CDR1 SGHTA, CDR2 FQGTGA. Trimming cost V 4 bases and J 2 bases, with 8 bases left between them. CDR3 size: 14 residues.

The V call is TRBV27, the J call TRBJ2-2; 12 bases fit TRBD2. CDR1 is MNHEY and CDR2 is SMNVEV in the germline V gene (reference sequence). The CDR3 is made up of 17 amino acids. J was trimmed by 6 bases and V by 5 bases; bases with no gene match: 10. Here the CDR3 DNA reads TGTGCCAGCAGTCACCCAGGACTAGCGGGGCCGCCCGGGGAGCTGTTTTTT. It translates to CASSHPGLAGPPGELFF.